This is a list of T cell receptor beta chains from one sample in a study of blood T cells in healthy people across ages. TCRdb re-derived calls from the 5' RACE reads in MiXCR, one entry per CDR3 protein. The sample lists about 720,000 distinct CDR3 sequences; about 20% were seen once. Material: blood. These receptors all come from a man between 65 and 85 years old in good health. Both conserved end residues are part of each CDR3. The D gene is left open where the match is weak. Rows may omit the clone size; those that give it use once, few, many or a size class.

j_gene,abundance,v_gene,d_gene,CDR3aa,CDR3nt
TRBJ2-5,.,TRBV7-8,.,CASSSTWEQYF,TGTGCCAGCAGCAGCACCTGGGAGCAGTACTTC
TRBJ2-1,.,TRBV7-3,TRBD1,CASSARTGINEQFF,TGTGCCAGCAGCGCCCGGACAGGAATTAATGAGCAGTTCTTC
TRBJ2-1,.,TRBV5-8,.,CASSRGTGRYNEQFF,TGTGCCAGCAGCCGGGGTACAGGGAGGTACAATGAGCAGTTCTTC
TRBJ1-1,.,TRBV2,TRBD1,CASSPLQGESGAFF,TGTGCCAGCAGTCCCCTGCAGGGGGAGAGCGGAGCTTTCTTT
TRBJ2-1,few,TRBV24-1,TRBD2,CATSGSGGSYNEQFF,TGTGCCACCAGTGGGTCGGGGGGGTCCTACAATGAGCAGTTCTTC
TRBJ2-4,few,TRBV7-9,.,CASSLMAQAKNIQYF,TGTGCCAGCAGCTTAATGGCTCAGGCCAAAAACATTCAGTACTTC
TRBJ2-7,few,TRBV3-1,.,CASSQDWPLSYEQYF,TGTGCCAGCAGCCAAGATTGGCCACTCTCCTACGAGCAGTACTTC
TRBJ1-2,.,TRBV6-4,TRBD1,CASSVGGAYGYTF,TGTGCCAGCAGTGTAGGGGGCGCATACGGCTACACCTTC
TRBJ1-2,.,TRBV6-6,TRBD1,CASKGQGIYEGYTF,TGTGCCAGCAAGGGACAGGGGATATATGAGGGCTACACCTTC
TRBJ2-7,few,TRBV12-3/TRBV12-4,.,CASSLAGRVSSYEQYF,TGTGCCAGCAGTTTAGCGGGCAGGGTCAGCTCCTACGAGCAGTACTTC
TRBJ2-1,many,TRBV7-2,.,CASSLAGITYNEQFF,TGTGCCAGCAGCTTAGCGGGAATCACCTACAATGAGCAGTTCTTC
TRBJ1-3,few,TRBV9,TRBD1,CASSVGAGGAGNTIYF,TGTGCCAGCAGCGTAGGGGCAGGGGGCGCAGGAAACACCATATATTTT
TRBJ1-4,.,TRBV9,TRBD1,CASSGQGRLGNEKLFF,TGTGCCAGCAGCGGACAGGGGCGGCTGGGTAATGAAAAACTGTTTTTT
TRBJ1-1,.,TRBV20-1,.,CSAPTPGLNTEAFF,TGCAGTGCCCCCACGCCGGGGCTAAACACTGAAGCTTTCTTT
TRBJ2-3,.,TRBV3-1,.,CASSQDEGPDTQYF,TGTGCCAGCAGCCAAGACGAGGGTCCAGATACGCAGTATTTT
TRBJ2-1,.,TRBV10-3,.,CAISGTGWEQFF,TGTGCCATCAGTGGTACAGGGTGGGAGCAGTTCTTC
TRBJ2-7,.,TRBV5-1,TRBD2,CASSQRTSGSGEQYF,TGCGCCAGCAGCCAACGGACTAGCGGGAGTGGAGAGCAGTACTTC
TRBJ2-2,few,TRBV15,.,CATSREVNTGELFF,TGTGCCACCAGCAGAGAGGTTAACACCGGGGAGCTGTTTTTT
TRBJ2-3,.,TRBV10-3,.,CAIGGASTDTQYF,TGTGCCATTGGGGGGGCTAGCACAGATACGCAGTATTTT
TRBJ1-2,few,TRBV30,TRBD1,CARISGGFYGYTF,TGTGCCCGAATCTCAGGGGGCTTCTATGGCTACACCTTC
TRBJ1-2,few,TRBV5-1,TRBD1,CASSFDGGPRQGVDYGYTF,TGCGCCAGCAGCTTCGACGGTGGCCCTCGCCAGGGGGTCGACTATGGCTACACCTTC
TRBJ2-1,.,TRBV12-3/TRBV12-4,.,CASSLASQNEQFF,TGTGCCAGCAGTTTGGCTAGTCAGAATGAGCAGTTCTTC
TRBJ1-1,.,TRBV7-8,.,CASSVNRAWTEAFF,TGTGCCAGCAGCGTAAACAGGGCCTGGACTGAAGCTTTCTTT
TRBJ2-1,few,TRBV29-1,TRBD2,CSVEGLAGSYNEQFF,TGCAGCGTCGAGGGGCTAGCGGGTTCCTACAATGAGCAGTTCTTC
TRBJ1-1,many,TRBV5-1,.,CASSLSPNTEAFF,TGCGCCAGCAGCTTGTCCCCGAACACTGAAGCTTTCTTT
TRBJ1-1,.,TRBV7-9,.,CASSPQLGHTEAFF,TGTGCCAGCAGCCCCCAACTTGGCCACACTGAAGCTTTCTTT
TRBJ2-2,few,TRBV5-1,.,CASSLAASRGTGELFF,TGCGCCAGCAGCTTAGCCGCAAGTCGGGGCACCGGGGAGCTGTTTTTT
TRBJ2-7,few,TRBV6-1,TRBD1,CASESGTVPYEQYF,TGTGCCAGCGAGTCCGGGACAGTTCCCTACGAGCAGTACTTC
TRBJ2-1,few,TRBV9,TRBD2,CASSVGLAEYNEQFF,TGTGCCAGCAGCGTAGGGCTAGCGGAATACAATGAGCAGTTCTTC
TRBJ2-1,.,TRBV28,.,CASTLEVFSYNEQFF,TGTGCCAGCACTTTGGAGGTTTTTTCCTACAATGAGCAGTTCTTC
TRBJ2-6,.,TRBV29-1,.,CSVWATGANVPTF,.
TRBJ2-3,.,TRBV7-2,TRBD2,CASSPIRFSGSPSTDTQYF,TGTGCCAGCAGCCCTATCCGGTTTAGCGGGAGCCCTAGCACAGATACGCAGTATTTT
TRBJ1-2,.,TRBV27,TRBD1,CASRLMGQGGGYTF,TGTGCCAGCAGATTGATGGGACAGGGCGGAGGCTACACCTTC
TRBJ2-4,few,TRBV29-1,.,CSVEGTSNIQYF,TGCAGCGTTGAAGGGACCTCGAACATTCAGTACTTC
TRBJ2-1,.,TRBV10-3,TRBD2,CAISEPRGGQYNEQFF,TGTGCCATCAGTGAGCCGCGGGGGGGCCAATACAATGAGCAGTTCTTC
TRBJ1-1,few,TRBV6-4,.,CASSDHTRGTEAFF,TGTGCCAGCAGTGACCACACGAGGGGCACTGAAGCTTTCTTT
TRBJ1-2,few,TRBV28,TRBD1,CASKGQGLYGYTF,TGTGCCAGTAAGGGACAGGGTCTCTATGGCTACACCTTC
TRBJ2-1,.,TRBV6-2/TRBV6-3,TRBD2,CASSQLAGGPPYNEQFF,TGTGCCAGCAGTCAACTAGCGGGAGGTCCCCCGTACAATGAGCAGTTCTTC
TRBJ2-3,few,TRBV7-3,.,CASSLGSQGPDTQYF,TGTGCCAGCAGCTTAGGTTCGCAGGGCCCAGATACGCAGTATTTT
TRBJ1-3,.,TRBV28,.,CASSRDVRSGNTIYF,TGTGCCAGCAGCAGGGACGTACGCTCTGGAAACACCATATATTTT
TRBJ1-1,few,TRBV19,.,CASSIVPQENTEAFF,TGTGCCAGTAGTATAGTTCCCCAGGAGAACACTGAAGCTTTCTTT
TRBJ2-3,once,TRBV7-2,TRBD2,CASKTGGRAGDTQYF,TGTGCCAGCAAAACCGGAGGGAGGGCTGGAGATACGCAGTATTTT
TRBJ1-2,.,TRBV25-1,.,CASSEPLGEGYTF,TGTGCCAGCAGTGAACCCCTAGGGGAGGGCTACACCTTC
TRBJ2-1,.,TRBV6-2/TRBV6-3,TRBD2,CASFRHPPGLAGSYNEQFF,TGTGCCAGCTTCCGTCATCCCCCGGGACTAGCGGGAAGTTACAATGAGCAGTTCTTC
TRBJ1-2,few,TRBV5-1,TRBD1,CASSPRAGGFNYGYTF,TGCGCCAGCAGCCCCCGGGCAGGGGGCTTTAACTATGGCTACACCTTC
TRBJ2-1,.,TRBV4-3,TRBD2,CASTIGLAGNEQFF,TGCGCCAGCACCATTGGACTAGCGGGGAATGAGCAATTCTTC
TRBJ1-5,.,TRBV20-1,.,CSASRDANQPQHF,TGCAGTGCTAGCCGGGATGCCAATCAGCCCCAGCATTTT
TRBJ1-1,.,TRBV20-1,TRBD1,CSALKIQGNPEAFF,TGCAGTGCTCTTAAAATACAGGGGAACCCTGAAGCTTTCTTT
TRBJ1-4,.,TRBV6-6,TRBD1,CASGTGQGVANEKLFF,TGTGCCAGCGGAACGGGACAGGGGGTTGCTAATGAAAAACTGTTTTTT
TRBJ2-3,.,TRBV21-1,.,CAREQCADTQYF,TGTGCCAGGGAACAGTGCGCAGATACGCAGTATTTT
TRBJ2-1,few,TRBV20-1,TRBD1,CSARDSWGQEVWNEQFF,TGCAGTGCTAGAGATAGTTGGGGACAGGAGGTTTGGAATGAGCAGTTCTTC
TRBJ2-2,few,TRBV6-1,TRBD2,CASSTGGGPTGELFF,TGTGCCAGCAGTACGGGCGGGGGGCCCACCGGGGAGCTGTTTTTT
TRBJ1-2,.,TRBV10-3,TRBD1,CAISESETTGGYGYTF,TGTGCCATCAGTGAGTCGGAAACCACAGGGGGCTATGGCTACACCTTC
TRBJ2-7,.,TRBV6-2/TRBV6-3,.,CASRDLARDSYEQYF,TGTGCCAGCAGAGACCTCGCCCGGGACTCCTACGAGCAGTACTTC
TRBJ2-3,few,TRBV4-3,.,CASSQGIPSSTDTQYF,TGCGCCAGCAGCCAAGGAATACCATCTAGCACAGATACGCAGTATTTT